The sequence of this TCR beta chain was determined in a study of blood T cell repertoires in COVID-19 (dated by TCRdb to 2018 to 2020). Concerning the study at large: Samples covering the acute and convalescent phases of COVID-19 were provided by collaborators in the United States, Italy and Spain. The prospective study material was composed of cDNA or gDNA derived from T cells, B-cell-depleted T cells, or PBMCs. Deeply sampled blood TCRbeta repertoires from subjects exposed to, actively infected with, or recovered from COVID-19 were included in the dataset. A freely available public database, intended as a resource for researchers studying the immune response to SARS-CoV-2, is where the repertoires were released. The samples were drawn from the first 160 participants of the ongoing ImmuneRACE study and from some 1,300 subjects provided by 6 global collaborators. A de-identified subject ID, COVID-19 status, age in years and sex were almost always included in the sample metadata. Where available, HLA class I and class II types were taken from metadata supplied by the sample provider and were not determined by assay-based typing. Results the study describes overall, beyond this receptor: The amount of clinical and demographic metadata varied by source and participant and was provided uncurated.

Collaborating institutions collected whole blood in K2EDTA tubes following their own protocols. For TCRbeta analysis, collaborators shipped samples in one of three forms: frozen whole blood, isolated PBMCs, or DNA extracted from either of those sample types. Of note for this clone: What this receptor recognizes is not known. No base quality values were provided; no much bigger clone lies one nucleotide off.

The immunoSEQ Assay, a bias-controlled multiplex PCR, was used to amplify TCRbeta CDR3 regions from genomic DNA. Processing in the source paper ran as follows. Within the assay, amplification of reference gene primers was used to estimate how many nucleated cells each sample contained. To quantify the absolute abundance of each unique TCRbeta CDR3 rearrangement, sequence reads were collapsed and filtered. For each sample, productive Simpson clonality was calculated as the square root of Simpson's diversity index over productive rearrangements. Drawn from immuneACCESS, this table holds only the in-frame rearrangements with V and J called that TCRdb kept. Clones are partly lost; checked studies trace under half to an unresolved V gene and leave the rest unexplained. D and trimming were read from the DNA, whereas the V and J calls and clone size are those reported in that table. The sample table shows around 150,000 clones, and over 70% are seen once. The ten biggest clones cover over 6.5% of the sample.

The CDR3, cysteine through phenylalanine, is 15 amino acids long. The retained sequence is limited to the CDR3, 45 bases, with the frame set at the first base. From a lookup of the germline V gene, CDR1 and CDR2 are WSHSY and SAAADI. Trimming at the junction amounts to 8 bases on V and 2 bases on J, and the germline ends lie 18 bases apart. The sample comprised peripheral blood. The TCR originated in a man aged 45-65 years with active or convalescent COVID-19. The receptor chain draws on TRBV10-2 and TRBJ2-5; the D gene is perhaps TRBD1, on 6 matching bases. CDR3 loop: CASRRTGSGQETQYF. The DNA sequence follows: TGCGCCAGCCGTAGAACAGGGAGCGGTCAAGAGACCCAGTACTTC.